This T cell receptor beta chain stems from a study of T cell changes during pregnancy in multiple sclerosis. TCRdb's table, derived via immunoSEQ multiplex PCR, lists solely in-frame clones and lacks some. The repertoire holds about 80,000 clones, 90% to 95% seen once, with 2.5% to 3% in the top ten. The V end was cut by 8 bases, the J end by 0 bases, with 11 bases between. The CDR3 is 13 amino acids. Germline CDR1 and CDR2: SGHTS and YDEGEE. The material sequenced was peripheral blood, taken after pregnancy. The receptor was isolated from a female donor in good health, enrolled as a control in a pregnancy study. This chain connects TRBV5-8 to TRBJ1-1; the D gene is possibly TRBD1 (6 bases). The CDR3 sequence: CASTTGMNTEAFF. For the CDR3, the DNA is TGTGCCAGTACGACAGGCATGAACACTGAAGCTTTCTTT.